The clone carrying this T cell receptor beta chain came up once. The CDR3 covers 13 residues. Germline V gene data show CDR1 as SGHNT and CDR2 as YYREEE (reference sequence). In the study's own analysis: Amplified reference gene primers provided the basis for estimating nucleated cell counts. Using immunoSEQ multiplex PCR, the repertoire was profiled, and TCRdb retains in-frame clones only, with some absent. The DNA gave D and trimming, while V, J and clone size come from that table. The profile shows some 98,000 clones, roughly 82% of them singletons. This entry is derived from a study of blood T cell repertoires in COVID-19.

This chain joins TRBV5-4 and TRBJ2-5; TRBD1 is a possible D gene (6 bases). This receptor was obtained from a man between 65 and 80 years old with active or convalescent COVID-19. Sequencing was carried out using peripheral blood. The CDR3 DNA sequence: TGTGCTATGGGGGCGAGCGTGGGGGAGACCCAGTACTTC. Translating it yields CAMGASVGETQYF.